This T cell receptor (beta chain) derives from a study of control samples from healthy donors and cancer patients. V was shortened by 4 bases and J by 4 bases, with 9 bases between the two germline ends. The CDR3 is 13 residues long. The germline CDR1 and CDR2 sequences are SGHRS and YFSETQ. Repertoires were generated with immunoSEQ multiplex PCR, while TCRdb's copy carries only in-frame clones and drops some. Among about 250,000 clones, almost 85% were seen once, and the ten largest hold roughly 15%. The V and J genes are TRBV5-1 and TRBJ1-5; no definite D call. Sequenced: PBMCs. The receptor's source is a woman aged 60-70 years with lung cancer. CDR3 coding DNA: TGCGCCAGCAGCCTCCTTCCAAATCAGCCCCAGCATTTT. Translated: CASSLLPNQPQHF.